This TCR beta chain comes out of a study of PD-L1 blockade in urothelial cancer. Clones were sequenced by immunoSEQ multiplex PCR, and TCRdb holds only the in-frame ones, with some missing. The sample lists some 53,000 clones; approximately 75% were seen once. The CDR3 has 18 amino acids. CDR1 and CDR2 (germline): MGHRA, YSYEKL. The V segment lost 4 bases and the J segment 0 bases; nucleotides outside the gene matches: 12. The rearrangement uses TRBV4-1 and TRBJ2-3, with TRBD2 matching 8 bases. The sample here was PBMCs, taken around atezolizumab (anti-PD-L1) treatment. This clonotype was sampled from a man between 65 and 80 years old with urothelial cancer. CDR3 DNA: TGCGCCAGCAGCCCCCTTTCACCCGGGACTAGGAGCACAGATACGCAGTATTTT. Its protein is CASSPLSPGTRSTDTQYF.